These T cell receptor beta chains were read from a single sample in a study of blood T cell repertoires in COVID-19. Some clones are missing from TCRdb's copy, which holds only in-frame ones; the method was immunoSEQ multiplex PCR. The data hold about 140,000 clones, with roughly 80% observed a single time. Sequencing input: peripheral blood. The receptors shown here come from an older woman with acute or convalescent COVID-19. The CDR3 runs from the conserved cysteine through the conserved F or W. Fields, in order: D gene, clone size, V gene, J gene, CDR3 DNA, CDR3 protein. The D gene is left open where the match is weak. Only some rows state a clone size, as once, few, many or a class for expanded clones.

TRBD2	-	TRBV5-1	TRBJ2-3	TGCGCCAGCAGGCTAGCGGGATACACAGATACGCAGTATTTT	CASRLAGYTDTQYF
-	-	TRBV7-9	TRBJ1-2	TGTGCCAGCAGCCCCAGTGCGCAGGGATCTCGAGTACGTGGCTACACCTTC	CASSPSAQGSRVRGYTF
-	-	TRBV29-1	TRBJ2-2	TGCAGCGTGGCCGGGACAACGAACACCGGGGAGCTGTTTTTT	CSVAGTTNTGELFF
TRBD1	-	TRBV5-4	TRBJ1-1	TGTGCCAGCAGCTTTGGGGGACAGGGGGACACTGAAGCTTTCTTT	CASSFGGQGDTEAFF
-	-	TRBV7-3	TRBJ2-1	TGTGCCAGCAGCCCCGGGTCGGGGTCCGATGAGCAGTTCTTC	CASSPGSGSDEQFF
-	once	TRBV18	TRBJ2-3	TGTGCCAGCTCACTACTGACCCTAGCGCTGAACCCGGGGGTAGATACGCAGTATTTT	CASSLLTLALNPGVDTQYF
-	-	TRBV7-9	TRBJ2-7	TGTGCCAGCAGCTTGGGTCCACTACCTACCCCTACCCCGTTC	CASSLGPLPTPTPF
-	-	TRBV28	TRBJ2-7	TGTGCCAGCAGTTGGAAGGAGTACCCAGCCTACGAGCAGTACTTC	CASSWKEYPAYEQYF
-	-	TRBV6-2/TRBV6-3	TRBJ2-1	TGTGCCAGCAGTTACTCGGGACTTATCTCCTACAATGAGCAGTTCTTC	CASSYSGLISYNEQFF
-	-	TRBV11-2	TRBJ2-1	TGTGCCAGCAGCGCAAGACTGGACAGTTCCTACAATGAGCAGTTCTTC	CASSARLDSSYNEQFF
TRBD1	-	TRBV3-1/TRBV3-2	TRBJ1-3	TGTGCCAGCAGCCAAGTCCCGGGACAGGGGCAGGGCACCATATATTTT	CASSQVPGQGQGTIYF
-	-	TRBV28	TRBJ1-5	TGTGCCAGCAGTTTGTCGAGATACGGGGGTCAGCCCCAGCATTTT	CASSLSRYGGQPQHF
TRBD1	once	TRBV5-1	TRBJ1-2	TGCGCCAGCAGCGTTGAGACAGGGTCCTATGGCTACACCTTC	CASSVETGSYGYTF
TRBD1	-	TRBV30	TRBJ2-7	TGTGCCTGGAGCCCCCTCGACAGGGGGGGGTTCTACGAGCAGTACTTC	CAWSPLDRGGFYEQYF
-	-	TRBV20-1	TRBJ2-5	TGCAGTGCTAGACAGGGAGAGACCCAGTACTTC	CSARQGETQYF
-	-	TRBV24-1	TRBJ2-2	TGTGCCACCAGTGATCTCATACGGGGGACCGGGGAGCTGTTTTTT	CATSDLIRGTGELFF
-	-	TRBV2	TRBJ2-2	TGTGCCAGCAAGGGTGCGTCCGGGAGTCGGGTCGGGGAGCTGTTTTTT	CASKGASGSRVGELFF
-	-	TRBV27	TRBJ1-2	TGTGCCAGCAGTTTTCCAGGGTCCCTTGGCTACACCTTC	CASSFPGSLGYTF
TRBD2	-	TRBV5-6	TRBJ2-2	TGTGCCAGCAGCCCGTGGGGCAGGACTAGCACCGGGGAGCTGTTTTTT	CASSPWGRTSTGELFF
TRBD1	-	TRBV11-3	TRBJ2-2	TGTGCCAGCAGCTTAACCAGGGGGTGGCCCGGGGAGCTGTTTTTT	CASSLTRGWPGELFF
-	-	TRBV10-3	TRBJ1-6	TGTGCCACCCTCGGGACGGGGGGTAATTCACCCCTCCACTTT	CATLGTGGNSPLHF
TRBD2	-	TRBV19	TRBJ2-2	TGTGCCAGTAGTATAGTAGGACTAGCGGACAACACCGGGGAGCTGTTTTTT	CASSIVGLADNTGELFF
TRBD2	-	TRBV3-1/TRBV3-2	TRBJ2-7	TGTGCCAGCAGCCATCGACTAGCGGGACCCTACGAGCAGTACTTC	CASSHRLAGPYEQYF
-	-	TRBV7-2	TRBJ1-1	TGTGCCAGCAGCTTAGTATCAGACACTGAAGCTTTCTTT	CASSLVSDTEAFF
-	-	TRBV12-3/TRBV12-4	TRBJ2-1	TGTGCCAGCACCAGCGACTCCTACAATGAGCAGTTCTTC	CASTSDSYNEQFF
TRBD1	-	TRBV5-1	TRBJ2-7	TGCGCCAGCAGCACCTCGCCCTTGGGACAGGGGGGTTACGAGCAGTACTTC	CASSTSPLGQGGYEQYF
TRBD2	-	TRBV28	TRBJ2-5	TGTGCCAGCAGTTTATTTACTAGCGGAAGCAACCAAGAGACCCAGTACTTC	CASSLFTSGSNQETQYF
TRBD1	-	TRBV5-4	TRBJ1-2	TGTGCCAGCAGCTCGCTCGACAGGGGTGACTATGGCTACACCTTC	CASSSLDRGDYGYTF
-	-	TRBV12-3/TRBV12-4	TRBJ2-1	TGTGCCAGCAGTTTCGTATATGAGCAGTTCTTC	CASSFVYEQFF
-	-	TRBV11-1	TRBJ2-7	TGTGCCAGCAGTCGCGCGGCCTACTCCTACGAGCAGTACTTC	CASSRAAYSYEQYF
TRBD1	-	TRBV29-1	TRBJ2-5	TGCAGCGTTGAAGGCAGGGGGAGCCAAGAGACCCAGTACTTC	CSVEGRGSQETQYF
TRBD2	once	TRBV4-3	TRBJ2-2	TGCGCCAGCAGCCCATCCCTAGCGGGACCCAACACCGGGGAGCTGTTTTTT	CASSPSLAGPNTGELFF
TRBD1	-	TRBV19	TRBJ1-2	TGTGCCATCCGATCCGGACAGGATTATGGCTACACCTTC	CAIRSGQDYGYTF
TRBD1	once	TRBV2	TRBJ2-7	TGTGCCAGCAGGGACAGGATCTCCTACGAGCAGTACTTC	CASRDRISYEQYF
-	-	TRBV29-1	TRBJ2-5	TGCAGCGTTGACACATTCCCCCAAGAGACCCAGTACTTC	CSVDTFPQETQYF
-	few	TRBV28	TRBJ1-4	TGTGCCAGCAGTCTTACAGGAAGGGGTGAAAAACTGTTTTTT	CASSLTGRGEKLFF
TRBD2	once	TRBV28	TRBJ2-7	TGTGCCAGCAGTACGGGACTAGCGGGAGCACGGAGGTCCTACGAGCAGTACTTC	CASSTGLAGARRSYEQYF
-	-	TRBV25-1	TRBJ2-2	TGTGCCAGCAGCACGAGGAACACCGGGGAGCTGTTTTTT	CASSTRNTGELFF
TRBD2	-	TRBV24-1	TRBJ2-1	TGTGCCACCAGTGATGTAGCGGGGGGGACCTACAATGAGCAGTTCTTC	CATSDVAGGTYNEQFF
TRBD2	-	TRBV9	TRBJ2-5	TGTGCCAGCAGCGTAGGTCTACTGGGACTAGCGGGAGTTCAAGAGACCCAGTACTTC	CASSVGLLGLAGVQETQYF
-	-	TRBV7-8	TRBJ1-5	TGTGCCAGCAGCCCGAGCCGGCAGGGTTCGTTTCAGCCCCAGCATTTT	CASSPSRQGSFQPQHF
TRBD1	-	TRBV28	TRBJ1-4	TGTGCCCTATTGGACAGGGCCCTTGAAAAACTGTTTTTT	CALLDRALEKLFF
-	-	TRBV7-2	TRBJ1-3	TGTGCCAGCAGCTTAGGTCCAGGGCGGAACACCATATATTTT	CASSLGPGRNTIYF
TRBD1	-	TRBV12-3/TRBV12-4	TRBJ2-7	TGTGCCAGCAGATCGACAGGGGCCTACGAGCAGTACTTC	CASRSTGAYEQYF
-	-	TRBV7-9	TRBJ2-7	TGTGCCAGCAGCTCTATACTAGTGCTCGACGAGCAGTACTTC	CASSSILVLDEQYF
-	-	TRBV6-6	TRBJ2-3	TGTGCCAGCAGGAAGACAGGGACTACAGATACGCAGTATTTT	CASRKTGTTDTQYF
-	-	TRBV29-1	TRBJ2-5	TGCAGCGTTGAAGAAACAGACCGGGAGACCCAGTACTTC	CSVEETDRETQYF
TRBD2	-	TRBV19	TRBJ2-1	TGTGCCAGTAGCTCACTAGCGGGGTACAATGAGCAGTTCTTC	CASSSLAGYNEQFF
-	-	TRBV28	TRBJ1-3	TGTGCCAGCGCGTCCGGGTCGGGAAACACCATATATTTT	CASASGSGNTIYF
TRBD1	-	TRBV9	TRBJ1-2	TGTGCCAGCAGCCCGTCCTGGGACAGGGGCGGCTACACCTTC	CASSPSWDRGGYTF
TRBD1	-	TRBV6-1	TRBJ2-2	TGTGCCAGCAGTGAATTCGGACAGGGGGCCGGGGAGCTGTTTTTT	CASSEFGQGAGELFF
-	-	TRBV28	TRBJ1-4	TGTGCCAGCAGTACCCGTGGGCTTAATGAAAAACTGTTTTTT	CASSTRGLNEKLFF
-	once	TRBV12-3/TRBV12-4	TRBJ2-2	TGTGCCAGCACCACCCCAGCCGGGGAGCTGTTTTTT	CASTTPAGELFF
-	-	TRBV29-1	TRBJ1-2	TGCAGCGTTGAGGAGCAAAGACGCACTTATGGCTACACCTTC	CSVEEQRRTYGYTF
-	-	TRBV28	TRBJ1-6	TGTGCCAGCAGTTTAGTGGGAGCGGGGTCACCCCTCCACTTT	CASSLVGAGSPLHF
-	-	TRBV28	TRBJ2-1	TGTGCCAGCCGCATCCCCCGGAATGAGCAGTTCTTC	CASRIPRNEQFF
-	-	TRBV11-2	TRBJ2-7	TGTGCCAGCAGCCTAGGGGGAGTAGATTACGAGCAGTACTTC	CASSLGGVDYEQYF
-	-	TRBV4-2	TRBJ2-4	TGTGCCAGCAGCCATTCCGGGACTAAAAACATTCAGTACTTC	CASSHSGTKNIQYF
-	-	TRBV19	TRBJ1-1	TGTGCCAGCCTCACCCGAACCACAGGGTGGACTGAAGCTTTCTTT	CASLTRTTGWTEAFF